This TCR beta chain originates from a study of high-grade serous ovarian cancer treatment subgroups (TCRdb year 2021). Concerning the study at large: On average, sequencing produced around 15,000 reads and several thousand unique TCR beta rearrangements for each sample. The approximately 30-patient cohort included around ten patients with no residual disease after primary surgery (R0), around ten excellent NACT responders, and around ten poor NACT responders. One primary tumor sample and two metastatic tumor samples were collected from each patient, for a total of 90 samples. The study examined TCR beta repertoires in high-grade serous ovarian cancer patients who were grouped under a laparoscopic triage algorithm by complete gross resection or by neoadjuvant chemotherapy response. What the study reported, not specific to this receptor: Because bulk tumor TCR sequencing provided no spatial information, insight into HGSC tumor complexity and diversity was limited. Tumors from the same patient had repertoire similarity ranging from roughly 0.11 to 0.85, while tumors from different patients showed almost no similarity. TCR repertoire analyses were focused on CDR3, and CDR1 and CDR2 were not analyzed. TCR clonal relatedness was found to be positively correlated with neoantigen level and, by trend, with copy number variation and mutation load derived from whole-genome sequencing.

For this clone: There is no known antigen for this receptor. The input lacks base qualities; no much larger clone sits a single base away.

Tumor samples were collected prior to definitive surgery or chemotherapy. The MD Anderson Biospecimen Extraction Resource handled genomic DNA extraction, while the MD Anderson Cancer Genomics Laboratory carried out the TCR sequencing. CDR1 and CDR2, looked up from the germline V gene, are SGHTA and FQGTGA. The CDR3 holds 15 amino acids from the cysteine to the phenylalanine. Only the CDR3 DNA is retained, 45 bases long and in frame from the first base. Trimming takes 2 bases off V and 3 bases off J; junction bases not matched to a gene: 6. High-throughput TCR profiling via ImmunoSEQ was performed on the approximately 90 tumor samples. The authors processed their data as follows. Repertoire diversity metrics included richness (unique productive sequences), clonality, evenness and relatedness; Bhattacharyya coefficient assessed similarity between samples. A sensitivity analysis excluded TCRs with fewer than two reads and gave consistent conclusions. TCRdb took this table from immuneACCESS and kept in-frame rearrangements with V and J called. Such tables lack part of the clones; where checked against another copy, unresolved V genes explain under half of the gap, and the rest is unexplained. V and J calls plus clone size are reproduced from that table; the DNA served to infer D and trimming. The sample table holds roughly 20,000 clones, of which approximately 72% were seen once. The top ten constitute about 6.5% of the sample.

The receptor comes from a human donor with high-grade serous ovarian cancer. The sequenced material came from tumor tissue. The chain is assembled from TRBV7-3 and TRBJ1-1; TRBD1 lines up with 7 middle nucleotides. CDR3 sequence: CASSLLPGGDTEAFF. The bases are TGTGCCAGCAGCTTACTCCCAGGGGGGGACACTGAAGCTTTCTTT.